This paragraph covers one T cell receptor (beta chain) sequence. Antigen specificity is unknown. The sample belongs to a study of blood T cells in healthy people across ages. The CDR3 is made up of 14 amino acids. The germline V gene has CDR1 ENHRY and CDR2 SYGVKD. Primers used in a second PCR of roughly 7 to 12 cycles were a sample-barcoded 5' primer and a J-beta primer mix. Each CDR3 protein is one row after TCRdb ran MiXCR on the 5' RACE reads. The sample has 1.8 million or so distinct CDR3 sequences; 35% to 50% are singletons. Regarding the study as a whole: The recorded TCR beta diversity per million T cells decreased in a roughly linear manner with age. Considered underestimates were the diversity estimates obtained from one million T cells.

This receptor was obtained from a human donor in good health. V is TRBV10-3 and J is TRBJ2-5; 7 nucleotides match TRBD1. The J call could be wrong; TRBJ2-1 is a better fit for the DNA end. Sequenced sample: blood. The CDR3 is CAISTTGTQETQFF. Written as DNA, the CDR3 is TGTGCCATCAGTACGACAGGGACCCAAGAGACCCAGTTCTTC.